These 27 T cell receptor beta chains were sequenced from one sample in a study of T cells in Graves' hyperthyroidism and ophthalmopathy. RNA transcripts provided the source from which TCR beta CDR3 regions were amplified. The HTBI set primed first-round TCR CDR3 RT-PCR. TCRdb re-called the multiplex PCR reads with MiXCR, one entry per CDR3 protein. The table shows around 400,000 distinct CDR3 sequences, with under 15% occurring only once. Specimen: blood. These receptors all stem from a woman aged 18 to 35 with Graves' hyperthyroidism.

Ten or more counts support this clonotype. The CDR3 nucleotides are TGTGCCAGCAAAGCATGGTCCCCCTTTAATGTCGCCGGGGAGCTGTTTTTT. As protein: CASKAWSPFNVAGELFF. This chain uses TRBV6-2 or TRBV6-3 with TRBJ2-2; D is unclear. Germline V gives CDR1 MNHEY, CDR2 SVGEGT. The CDR3 consists of 17 residues. Deletions cut 7 bases from V and 6 bases from J, with 24 bases between.

This clonotype was recorded many times. The CDR3 here is CASSQDSRAIGTQYF. CDR3 nucleotide sequence: TGTGCCAGCAGCCAAGATAGCCGAGCCATCGGTACGCAGTATTTT. This sequence joins TRBV3-1 and TRBJ2-3; unclear D gene. Per germline, CDR1 LGHDT and CDR2 YNNKEL (reference sequence). CDR3 length equals 15 residues. V lost 0 bases and J 8 bases, leaving 15 bases between the germline ends.

This clonotype was picked up a small number of times. The genes are TRBV10-3 and TRBJ2-2; possibly TRBD1 for D (6 bases). The CDR3 totals 16 residues. From germline, CDR1 is ENHRY and CDR2 SYGVKD. V was shortened by 7 bases and J by 4 bases, with 19 bases between the two germline ends. The CDR3 is CAIKNQGGQTTGELFF. The CDR3 nucleotides read TGTGCCATCAAGAATCAAGGTGGACAGACCACCGGGGAGCTGTTTTTT.

Ten or more counts support this clonotype. The chain has TRBV7-9 and TRBJ2-7, with a weak D call TRBD1 (5 bases). The CDR3 is 14 residues long. The germline gives CDR1 SEHNR, CDR2 FQNEAQ (reference sequence). Trimming cost V 4 bases and J 7 bases, with 17 bases left between them. The CDR3 region has the DNA TGTGCCAGCAGCTCCTTCCAGGGCTTGGGGGAGCAGTACTTC. Encoded protein: CASSSFQGLGEQYF.

The sample holds many counts of this clonotype. The rearrangement uses TRBV5-1 and TRBJ1-5; D uncertain. From germline, CDR1 is SGHRS and CDR2 YFSETQ. V was clipped by 0 bases and J by 7 bases, with 8 bases between them. This CDR3 comprises 13 residues. CDR3 DNA sequence: TGCGCCAGCAGCTTGGGGGCAGGACAGCCCCAGCATTTT. Its translation is CASSLGAGQPQHF.

This clonotype has a count of ten or more. The chain has TRBV5-1 and TRBJ1-2; 10 nucleotides agree with TRBD1. This CDR3 has 17 amino acids. V shed 3 bases, J shed 8 bases, and the junction held 16 bases outside the gene matches. Per germline, CDR1 SGHRS and CDR2 YFSETQ. The CDR3 is CASSSQGTGTGDSGYTF. In DNA form, the CDR3 reads TGCGCCAGCAGCTCTCAAGGCACCGGGACAGGGGATAGCGGCTACACCTTC.

The table lists this clonotype with many counts. The chain has TRBV2 and TRBJ2-5, with D unresolved. The CDR3 totals 12 residues. Trimming took off 3 bases at V and 4 bases at J, with 6 bases between the two ends. CDR1 and CDR2 from the germline V gene are SNHLY and FYNNEI. The chain's CDR3 is CASSELGETQYF. In DNA form, the CDR3 reads TGTGCCAGCAGTGAGCTGGGAGAGACCCAGTACTTC.

DNA for the CDR3: TGTGCCAGCAGCCAGATTGACAGTCCCAACACTGAAGCTTTCTTT. This translates into CASSQIDSPNTEAFF. The gene calls are TRBV14 and TRBJ1-1, with a weak D call TRBD1 (5 bases). The CDR3 runs 15 residues. Germline CDR1 SGHDN, CDR2 FVKESK. Trimming stripped 3 bases from V and 2 bases from J, with 13 bases between.

This clonotype was seen many times. The rearrangement links TRBV2 to TRBJ2-3; D uncertain. From germline, CDR1 is SNHLY and CDR2 FYNNEI. The CDR3 is made up of 14 amino acids. Trimming took 7 bases from V and 0 from J, leaving 11 bases between them. CDR3 sequence (DNA): TGTGCCAGCATAGGCAGATCTAGCACAGATACGCAGTATTTT. Encoded protein: CASIGRSSTDTQYF. The full variable domain, with the rest looked up from reference TRBV2 and TRBJ2-3, is EPEVTQTPSHQVTQMGQEVILRCVPISNHLYFYWYRQILGQKVEFLVSFYNNEISEKSEIFDDQFSVERPDGSNFTLKIRSTKLEDSAMYFCASIGRSSTDTQYFGPGTRLTVL.

For this clonotype: This sequence may be a read error, since a much larger clone differs from it by one base. The chain couples TRBV2 to TRBJ2-1; tentative D call: TRBD1 (5 bases). CDR1 and CDR2 from the germline V gene are SNHLY and FYNNEI. The CDR3 extends over 10 amino acids. The CDR3 region has the DNA TGTGCCGGCAGTCAGGGTGAGCAGTTCTTC. Translating gives CAGSQGEQFF.

In its sample, this clonotype was seen many times. The rearrangement uses TRBV7-8 and TRBJ1-4; D perhaps matches TRBD1 (5 bases). This CDR3 has 15 residues. CDR1 SGHVS and CDR2 FQNEAQ come from the germline V gene. Trimming left V 4 bases short and J 3 bases short, with 12 bases between. CDR3 loop: CASSWRGDPNEKLFF. In DNA, the CDR3 is TGTGCCAGCAGCTGGCGAGGGGATCCTAATGAAAAACTGTTTTTT. Supplemented by reference TRBV7-8 and TRBJ1-4, the full variable domain reads GAGVSQSPRYKVAKRGQDVALRCDPISGHVSLFWYQQALGQGPEFLTYFQNEAQLDKSGLPSDRFFAERPEGSVSTLKIQRTQQEDSAVYLCASSWRGDPNEKLFFGSGTQLSVL.

This clonotype was seen ten or more times. The chain links TRBV3-1 to TRBJ2-5, with D possibly TRBD2 on 6 matching bases. V dropped 0 bases and J dropped 3 bases, with 17 bases sitting between them. The CDR3 consists of 17 residues. The germline V gene encodes CDR1 LGHDT and CDR2 YNNKEL (reference sequence). This CDR3 reads CASSQDGPGTGKETQYF. For the CDR3, the DNA is TGTGCCAGCAGCCAAGATGGTCCCGGGACTGGAAAAGAGACCCAGTACTTC.

This clonotype appeared a few times. The chain is built from TRBV5-5 and TRBJ2-7; 7 bases agree with TRBD1. Germline CDR1 SGHKS, CDR2 YYEKEE (reference sequence). The trim removed 0 bases at V and 3 bases at J, leaving 15 bases unmatched. The CDR3 has 18 amino acids. The CDR3 DNA reads TGTGCCAGCAGCTTGGGGCCCAAACAGGGGCTGATACACTACGAGCAGTACTTC. This gives the protein CASSLGPKQGLIHYEQYF.

The CDR3 DNA reads TGTGCCAGCAGCCGAGCCGGGTCTAGTGAAAAACTGTTTTTT. This sequence encodes CASSRAGSSEKLFF. This chain uses TRBV11-2 with TRBJ1-4, with no clear D. The V end lost 5 bases, the J end lost 7 bases, and 14 bases lay between the germline ends. This CDR3 comprises 14 residues. Germline values: CDR1 SGHAT, CDR2 FQNNGV.

This clonotype has at least ten counts. The V call is TRBV20-1, the J call TRBJ2-5, with 8 nucleotides matching TRBD2. The CDR3 has 15 residues. The germline CDR1 and CDR2 sequences are DFQATT and SNEGSKA (reference sequence). The junction had 9 bases not matched to a gene; V was cut back by 0 bases and J by 6 bases. The CDR3 loop reads CSARDLRGEGQTQYF. The CDR3 DNA reads as TGCAGTGCTAGAGATTTGCGGGGGGAGGGGCAGACCCAGTACTTC.

As to this clonotype: At one end, the junction sequence differs from germline, possibly due to a read error. The chain carries TRBV5-1 and TRBJ2-5; tentatively, D is TRBD2 (6 bases). The CDR3 totals 14 residues. Germline V CDR1 and CDR2: SGHRS, YFSETQ. CDR3 sequence: CASIITGRGETQYF. In nucleotides, the CDR3 is TGTGCCAGCATCATCACGGGACGGGGGGAGACCCAGTACTTC.

The CDR3 DNA is TGCAGTGCGGATTACTGGGCCCCGGGCAATGAGCAGTTCTTC. Its translation is CSADYWAPGNEQFF. The rearrangement uses TRBV20-1 and TRBJ2-1; no reliable D call. The CDR3 has 14 residues. Germline CDR1 and CDR2: DFQATT and SNEGSKA (reference sequence). The V gene lost 6 bases and the J gene lost 6 bases, with 18 bases spanning the gap.

The rearrangement joins TRBV28 to TRBJ2-4, with a tentative D call TRBD2 (6 bases). This CDR3 region has 16 residues. CDR1 and CDR2 (germline): MDHEN, SYDVKM. Between the trimmed V and J ends, which lost 6 bases and 4 bases, there was a span of 19 bases. The CDR3 is CASSAGGGVAKNIQYF. CDR3 coding DNA: TGTGCCAGCAGCGCCGGGGGTGGGGTTGCAAAAAACATTCAGTACTTC.

In this sample, this clonotype turned up many times. The gene calls are TRBV20-1 and TRBJ1-2, with a possible D match to TRBD1 (6 bases). This CDR3 has 14 amino acids. Trimming removed 0 bases from V and 4 bases from J, with 12 bases in between. Germline assignment: CDR1 DFQATT and CDR2 SNEGSKA (reference sequence). The CDR3 sequence: CSAREATGPYGYTF. DNA for the CDR3: TGCAGTGCTAGAGAGGCAACAGGGCCCTATGGCTACACCTTC.

This chain uses TRBV6-1 with TRBJ2-2, with 8 positions matching TRBD2. The CDR3 extends over 15 amino acids. V was clipped by 5 bases and J by 6 bases; unmatched bases: 8. Germline CDR1 MNHNS, CDR2 SASEGT. DNA of the CDR3: TGTGCCAGCAGTCCTCCCGGGAGGGGTCCCGGGGAGCTGTTTTTT. It yields the protein CASSPPGRGPGELFF.

This clonotype has ten or more counts. J is TRBJ1-2 and V is TRBV12-3 or TRBV12-4; 9 bases match TRBD1. The CDR3 totals 16 residues. Losses at the gene ends were 3 bases for V and 6 bases for J; bases not matched to a gene: 11. The CDR3 sequence: CASSFSGQGFRNGYTF. Written as DNA, the CDR3 is TGTGCCAGCAGTTTCTCGGGACAGGGATTTAGAAATGGCTACACCTTC.

This clonotype was counted between two and nine times. The chain has TRBV5-8 and TRBJ1-2, with a weak D call TRBD1 (6 bases). The CDR3 is 14 amino acids. Germline-derived CDR1 and CDR2 are SGHTS and YDEGEE. V lost 4 bases, J lost 2 bases, and 12 bases lay in between. CDR3 DNA sequence: TGTGCCAGCAGCCTGGACAGAACCAACTATGGCTACACCTTC. It translates to CASSLDRTNYGYTF.

This clonotype showed up many times. The rearrangement joins TRBV4-3 to TRBJ1-2, with TRBD1 as a possible D gene (5 bases). The CDR3 has 15 amino acids. V was shortened by 3 bases and J by 6 bases, with 17 bases between the two germline ends. Germline V gene sequence: CDR1 LGHNA, CDR2 YSLEER. In DNA form, the CDR3 reads TGCGCCAGCAGCCAGACCCTCGGGGCGCAGAATGGCTACACCTTC. It is translated as CASSQTLGAQNGYTF.

This clonotype was seen many times. The chain's CDR3 is CASSRLAGDNHMNTEAFF. CDR3 DNA: TGTGCCAGCAGCCGTCTAGCGGGGGACAACCACATGAACACTGAAGCTTTCTTT. The J gene is TRBJ1-1, the V gene TRBV3-1, with D possibly being TRBD1 (6 bases). Trimming stripped 4 bases from V and 0 bases from J, with 21 bases between. In germline, CDR1 is LGHDT, CDR2 YNNKEL (reference sequence). This CDR3 is 18 amino acids long.

The V gene is TRBV7-8, the J gene TRBJ1-3, with a possible D match to TRBD1 (5 bases). The length of the CDR3 is 14 residues. The V gene's germline CDR1 is SGHVS and CDR2 FQNEAQ. The V end was cut by 5 bases, the J end by 4 bases, with 12 bases between. The CDR3 sequence is CASSVRGTGNTIYF. The DNA of the CDR3 is TGTGCCAGCAGCGTAAGGGGAACCGGAAACACCATATATTTT.

In its sample, this clonotype was seen many times. V usage is TRBV24-1 and J usage is TRBJ2-7; D unclear. Germline loops: CDR1 KGHDR, CDR2 SFDVKD. CDR3 length: 13 amino acids. Trimming took off 4 bases at V and 3 bases at J, with 9 bases between the two ends. The CDR3: CATSEGLHYEQYF. The CDR3 region has the DNA TGTGCCACCAGTGAAGGGCTACACTACGAGCAGTACTTC.

The chain carries TRBV27 and TRBJ2-5; tentatively, D is TRBD1 (5 bases). This CDR3 is 11 amino acids long. Between the trimmed V and J ends, which lost 6 bases and 13 bases, there was a span of 15 bases. Germline loops: CDR1 MNHEY, CDR2 SMNVEV (reference sequence). The CDR3 protein is CASRQGWSLYF. CDR3 coding DNA: TGTGCCAGCAGGCAGGGTTGGTCCTTGTACTTC.